What follows are 15 T cell receptor beta chains derived from one specimen sequenced in a study of T cells in Graves' hyperthyroidism and ophthalmopathy. TCR beta CDR3 sequences were amplified from RNA transcripts. RT-PCR in the first round (using the HTBI primer set) targeted the TCR CDR3. TCRdb analysed the multiplex PCR reads with MiXCR anew, one entry per CDR3 protein. Among fewer than 110,000 distinct CDR3 sequences listed, approximately 16% were seen once. The sample was blood. The receptors originated from a woman aged 45-65 years with Graves' hyperthyroidism.

This chain connects TRBV20-1 to TRBJ1-6, with D possibly matching TRBD1 (5 bases). The germline gives CDR1 DFQATT, CDR2 SNEGSKA (reference sequence). The CDR3 consists of 13 residues. Trimming took off 0 bases at V and 13 bases at J, with 13 bases between the two ends. The CDR3 region is CSARDPPTAPLHF. For the CDR3, the DNA is TGCAGTGCTAGAGATCCCCCGACAGCGCCCCTCCACTTT.

Comment on this clonotype: A much bigger clone sits one base away, suggesting this may be a read error. The chain recombines TRBV10-2 with TRBJ2-7, with a tentative D call TRBD2 (5 bases). V dropped 6 bases and J dropped 2 bases, with 11 bases sitting between them. Germline values: CDR1 WSHSY, CDR2 SAAADI. The CDR3 runs to 13 residues. CDR3 protein: CASSGGLTYEQYF. The DNA of the CDR3 is TGCGCCAGCAGCGGTGGACTTACCTACGAGCAGTACTTC.

In its sample, this clonotype was seen a few times. The chain carries TRBV5-1 and TRBJ2-7; D might be TRBD2 (5 bases). The CDR3 contains 16 residues. From germline, CDR1 is SGHRS and CDR2 YFSETQ. The V and J ends lost 4 bases and 4 bases respectively, with 21 bases between them. CDR3 bases: TGCGCCAGCAGCCCCGTCCCCCCGGGGATGCGGTACGAGCAGTACTTC. As protein: CASSPVPPGMRYEQYF.

The table lists this clonotype with many counts. The rearrangement links TRBV29-1 to TRBJ1-1; D not resolved. The germline V gene encodes CDR1 SQVTM and CDR2 ANQGSEA. The V end lost 4 bases, the J end lost 3 bases, and 9 bases lay between the germline ends. The CDR3 is 12 amino acids. The CDR3 region is CSVAKQYTEAFF. CDR3 nucleotide sequence: TGCAGCGTTGCGAAGCAGTACACTGAAGCTTTCTTT.

This rearrangement joins TRBV7-2 to TRBJ2-5; TRBD1 aligns across 8 bases. The CDR3 sequence is 14 residues long. The trim removed 3 bases at V and 5 bases at J, leaving 5 bases unmatched. Germline V gives CDR1 SGHTA, CDR2 FQGNSA. The CDR3 here is CASSFGNRGETQYF. For the CDR3, the DNA is TGTGCCAGCAGCTTTGGGAACAGGGGGGAGACCCAGTACTTC.

There are many counts of this clonotype. V is TRBV28 and J is TRBJ2-5, with 9 bases fitting TRBD2. The germline CDR1 and CDR2 sequences are MDHEN and SYDVKM. Trimming cost V 8 bases and J 4 bases; bases outside gene matches: 8. CDR3 length: 14 amino acids. CDR3 DNA sequence: TGTGCCAGCGAGACTAGCGGTTCTTTAGAGACCCAGTACTTC. Its protein product is CASETSGSLETQYF.

This clonotype was recorded at least ten times. The V gene is TRBV7-6, the J gene TRBJ2-5; D uncertain. The CDR3 totals 12 residues. The germline gives CDR1 SGHVS, CDR2 FNYEAQ. The V end lost 1 base, the J end lost 5 bases, and 5 bases lay between the germline ends. This chain's CDR3 is CASSLVAETQYF. DNA for the CDR3: TGTGCCAGCAGCTTAGTGGCGGAGACCCAGTACTTC.

This clonotype was seen many times. As DNA, the CDR3 is TGTGCCAGCAGCAGTAGAGGGACAGGGAAGGACAATGAGCAGTTCTTC. This codes for CASSSRGTGKDNEQFF. The J gene is TRBJ2-1, the V gene TRBV5-8, with TRBD1 matching over 9 bases. The V and J ends lost 4 bases and 5 bases, in that order; junction bases with no gene match: 10. This CDR3 has 16 residues. Germline CDR1 reads SGHTS; CDR2 reads YDEGEE.

This clonotype was observed many times. The chain employs TRBV5-5 and TRBJ2-1; tentative D call: TRBD2 (5 bases). This CDR3 is 13 amino acids long. Germline CDR1 SGHKS, CDR2 YYEKEE (reference sequence). Trimming left V 0 bases short and J 9 bases short, with 10 bases between. The CDR3 is CASSLAAGIEQFF. CDR3 coding DNA: TGTGCCAGCAGCTTGGCCGCGGGTATTGAGCAGTTCTTC. Filled out from reference TRBV5-5 and TRBJ2-1, the complete variable domain reads DAGVTQSPTHLIKTRGQQVTLRCSPISGHKSVSWYQQVLGQGPQFIFQYYEKEERGRGNFPDRFSARQFPNYSSELNVNALLLGDSALYLCASSLAAGIEQFFGPGTRLTVL.

Many counts were recorded for this clonotype. The chain combines TRBV24-1 with TRBJ2-1; 15 bases align to TRBD2. The trim removed 4 bases at V and 7 bases at J, leaving 10 bases unmatched. Per germline, CDR1 KGHDR and CDR2 SFDVKD. This CDR3 region has 18 residues. CDR3 bases: TGTGCCACCAGTGACCGGACTAGCGGGAGGGTCATTGATAATGAGCAGTTCTTC. Protein product: CATSDRTSGRVIDNEQFF.

This clonotype occurred many times. The chain carries TRBV4-1 and TRBJ2-6; 8 positions match TRBD1. Trimming at V came to 0 bases and at J to 4 bases, leaving 8 bases not matched to a gene. The germline gives CDR1 MGHRA, CDR2 YSYEKL. This CDR3 is 18 amino acids long. The CDR3: CASSQDPGQGSGANVLTF. CDR3 in DNA: TGCGCCAGCAGCCAAGATCCAGGACAGGGATCCGGGGCCAACGTCCTGACTTTC.

This clonotype has at least ten counts. V gene TRBV20-1 combines with J gene TRBJ1-4; 8 nucleotides match TRBD1. Trimming at V came to 4 bases and at J to 0 bases, leaving 4 bases not matched to a gene. The CDR3 spans 15 residues. Germline V gives CDR1 DFQATT, CDR2 SNEGSKA (reference sequence). CDR3 sequence: CSANGQGATNEKLFF. CDR3 DNA sequence: TGCAGTGCTAACGGACAGGGAGCAACTAATGAAAAACTGTTTTTT.

This clonotype has a count of ten or more. The rearrangement uses TRBV7-3 and TRBJ2-1, with D maybe TRBD2 (5 bases). Trimming took off 0 bases at V and 3 bases at J, with 15 bases between the two ends. The germline gives CDR1 SGHTA, CDR2 FQGTGA. The CDR3 covers 17 residues. The CDR3 DNA reads as TGTGCCAGCAGCTTAACCAAGTCCGGGGTGGGCTACAATGAGCAGTTCTTC. Its translation is CASSLTKSGVGYNEQFF.

Many counts were recorded for this clonotype. Compared with germline, one end of the junction differs, possibly owing to a read error. The gene calls are TRBV5-1 and TRBJ2-5; no clear D gene. CDR3 length: 14 amino acids. CDR1 and CDR2 (germline): SGHRS, YFSETQ. CDR3: CASSLTVPQGTQYF. The CDR3 nucleotides are TGCGCCAGCAGCTTGACAGTACCCCAAGGGACCCAGTACTTC.

The sample holds many counts of this clonotype. The chain carries TRBV28 and TRBJ2-4; no firm D call. CDR3 length: 13 residues. V was trimmed by 8 bases and J by 0 bases, leaving 8 bases between them. CDR1 and CDR2 from the germline V gene are MDHEN and SYDVKM. In DNA, the CDR3 is TGTGCCAGCGGCGGCGGAGCCAAAAACATTCAGTACTTC. The encoded protein is CASGGGAKNIQYF. The full variable domain, in which reference TRBV28 and TRBJ2-4 provide the parts outside the CDR3, is DVKVTQSSRYLVKRTGEKVFLECVQDMDHENMFWYRQDPGLGLRLIYFSYDVKMKEKGDIPEGYSVSREKKERFSLILESASTNQTSMYLCASGGGAKNIQYFGAGTRLSVL.